The sequence of this TCR beta chain was determined in a study of T cell responses to AZD1222 COVID-19 vaccine. Germline CDR1 and CDR2: SNHLY and FYNNEI. This CDR3 has 13 residues. V lost 5 bases and J 3 bases, leaving 11 bases between the germline ends. Overall study results and limits: The breadth and depth of Spike-specific TCRs increased once two AZD1222 doses had been given. Reportedly, close to half of spike-specific TCRs are directed against unmutated variant regions. Seropositive AZD1222 recipients at baseline numbered only 6 or 7. Donors were largely white British and mainly female; clonal diversity was possibly underestimated.

Clones were read by immunoSEQ multiplex PCR, and TCRdb kept only the in-frame ones, dropping some. This sample has 110,000 to 150,000 clones, with 88% found just once. As to this clone: The antigen is not known.

The source material was peripheral blood, sampled on day 0 of AZD1222 vaccination. The source is an adult in good health. This chain joins TRBV2 and TRBJ2-7, with D tentatively TRBD2 (5 bases). The CDR3 loop reads CASSREGGYEQYF. In nucleotides, the CDR3 is TGTGCCAGCAGTCGCGAAGGAGGCTACGAGCAGTACTTC.